This T cell receptor beta chain was sequenced in a study of cytomegalovirus exposure and HLA in healthy donors. Across the study: Among about 200 million T cells, an earlier analysis found 90 million to 130 million unique TCR beta sequences. Early released data had approximately 86 million unique TCRs, all coming from HLA-typed donors. Study-level findings and limits: Later on, analysis showed that most CMV-associated TCR beta chains appeared to be HLA-restricted.

With respect to this clone: The antigen is unknown.

CDR1 is MNHEY, CDR2 SVGAGI, per germline. The CDR3 runs to 13 residues. V was cut by 0 bases and J by 13 bases, with 13 bases left in between. The PCR employed 60 Vbeta primers together with 13 Jbeta primers. The protocol was immunoSEQ multiplex PCR, while the TCRdb copy is restricted to in-frame clones and leaves out a portion. The top ten clones hold more than 2% of a sample with about 280,000 clones, over 85% of them seen once. This chain links TRBV6-5 with TRBJ2-4, with D tentatively TRBD2 (6 bases). This sequence originates from a woman younger than 30 in good health and CMV-seronegative. The sequenced material came from PBMCs. Here the CDR3 reads CASSYSTAGPQYF. The DNA for the CDR3 is TGTGCCAGCAGTTACTCGACGGCGGGGCCCCAGTACTTC.